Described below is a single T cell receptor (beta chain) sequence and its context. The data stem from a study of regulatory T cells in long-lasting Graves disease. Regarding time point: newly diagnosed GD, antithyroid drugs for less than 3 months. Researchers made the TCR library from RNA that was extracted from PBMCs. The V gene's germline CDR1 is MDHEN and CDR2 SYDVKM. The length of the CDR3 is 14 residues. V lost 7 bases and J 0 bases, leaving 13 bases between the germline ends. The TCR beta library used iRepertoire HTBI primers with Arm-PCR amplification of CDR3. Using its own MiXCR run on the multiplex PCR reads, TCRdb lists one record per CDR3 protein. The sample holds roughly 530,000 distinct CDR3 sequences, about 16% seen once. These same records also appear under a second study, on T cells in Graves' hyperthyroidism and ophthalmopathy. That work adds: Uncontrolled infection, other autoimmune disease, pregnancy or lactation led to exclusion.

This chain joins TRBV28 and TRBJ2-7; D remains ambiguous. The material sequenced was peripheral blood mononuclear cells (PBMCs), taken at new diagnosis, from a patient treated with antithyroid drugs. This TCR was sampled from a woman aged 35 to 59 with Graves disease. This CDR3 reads CASTMVQSSYEQYF. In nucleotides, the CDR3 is TGTGCCAGCACCATGGTACAGAGCTCCTACGAGCAGTACTTC.